A selection of T cell receptor beta chains follows, all from one sample in a study of T cells in localized non-small cell lung cancer. Using immunoSEQ multiplex PCR, the repertoire was profiled, and TCRdb retains in-frame clones only, with some absent. The sample consists of fewer than 25,000 clones, about 92% of them appearing once. The specimen was peripheral blood, collected before any cancer treatment. These receptors all come from a man aged 40 to 70 with stage III squamous cell lung carcinoma. Both conserved end residues are part of each CDR3. D genes are given only for firm matches. Size values are once, few and many counts, or a class for expanded clones, and some rows have none.

j_call: TRBJ1-3; clone_size: -; v_call: TRBV25-1; d_call: TRBD1; cdr3_aa: CASSAQGVGNTIYF; cdr3_nt: TGTGCCAGCAGTGCCCAGGGGGTAGGAAACACCATATATTTT
j_call: TRBJ1-1; clone_size: few; v_call: TRBV7-9; d_call: TRBD1; cdr3_aa: CASGLPTGGARNTEAFF; cdr3_nt: TGTGCCAGCGGGCTTCCGACAGGGGGCGCGCGGAACACTGAAGCTTTCTTT
j_call: TRBJ2-5; clone_size: -; v_call: TRBV9; d_call: TRBD2; cdr3_aa: CASSLGLAGATQYF; cdr3_nt: TGTGCCAGCAGCCTCGGACTAGCGGGGGCCACCCAGTACTTC
j_call: TRBJ1-2; clone_size: -; v_call: TRBV7-9; d_call: -; cdr3_aa: CASSPQRANYGYTF; cdr3_nt: TGTGCCAGCAGCCCACAGAGGGCTAACTATGGCTACACCTTC
j_call: TRBJ2-2; clone_size: -; v_call: TRBV6-6; d_call: -; cdr3_aa: CASSQVSGELFF; cdr3_nt: TGTGCCAGCAGTCAGGTCTCCGGGGAGCTGTTTTTT
j_call: TRBJ2-1; clone_size: -; v_call: TRBV20-1; d_call: -; cdr3_aa: CSAKGPNEQFF; cdr3_nt: TGCAGTGCTAAAGGGCCTAATGAGCAGTTCTTC
j_call: TRBJ2-5; clone_size: -; v_call: TRBV5-4; d_call: -; cdr3_aa: CASRSNDGAQYF; cdr3_nt: TGTGCCAGCAGGTCAAATGACGGGGCCCAGTACTTC
j_call: TRBJ1-1; clone_size: once; v_call: TRBV19; d_call: -; cdr3_aa: CASSIVVPPDEAFF; cdr3_nt: TGTGCCAGTAGTATAGTAGTCCCCCCCGATGAAGCTTTCTTT
j_call: TRBJ1-1; clone_size: -; v_call: TRBV7-2; d_call: -; cdr3_aa: CASSLVGGSNTEAFF; cdr3_nt: TGTGCCAGCAGCTTAGTGGGCGGTTCGAACACTGAAGCTTTCTTT
j_call: TRBJ1-4; clone_size: -; v_call: TRBV4-2; d_call: -; cdr3_aa: CASSHGQWGGQEKLFF; cdr3_nt: TGTGCCAGCAGCCATGGGCAGTGGGGGGGGCAGGAAAAACTGTTTTTT
j_call: TRBJ2-7; clone_size: -; v_call: TRBV28; d_call: TRBD2; cdr3_aa: CASSFLGGTYEQYF; cdr3_nt: TGTGCCAGCAGTTTTCTGGGGGGGACGTACGAGCAGTACTTC
j_call: TRBJ1-5; clone_size: once; v_call: TRBV7-8; d_call: TRBD1; cdr3_aa: CASRGQINQPQHF; cdr3_nt: TGTGCCAGCAGGGGACAGATTAATCAGCCCCAGCATTTT
j_call: TRBJ2-3; clone_size: once; v_call: TRBV28; d_call: TRBD1; cdr3_aa: CASSSPGQGTDTQYF; cdr3_nt: TGTGCCAGCAGTTCCCCGGGACAGGGCACAGATACGCAGTATTTT
j_call: TRBJ1-5; clone_size: -; v_call: TRBV6-4; d_call: -; cdr3_aa: CASSVSRAPWNQPQHF; cdr3_nt: TGTGCCAGCAGTGTGTCCCGGGCTCCATGGAATCAGCCCCAGCATTTT
j_call: TRBJ2-6; clone_size: once; v_call: TRBV5-1; d_call: -; cdr3_aa: CASSLAGVAAGANVLTF; cdr3_nt: TGCGCCAGCAGCTTGGCCGGTGTAGCTGCTGGGGCCAACGTCCTGACTTTC
j_call: TRBJ1-1; clone_size: -; v_call: TRBV2; d_call: -; cdr3_aa: CASSVRQNTEAFF; cdr3_nt: TGTGCCAGCAGTGTTAGACAGAACACTGAAGCTTTCTTT